These 14 T cell receptor beta chains share one sample of origin, sequenced in a study of T cells in Graves' hyperthyroidism and ophthalmopathy. TCR beta CDR3 sequences were amplified from RNA transcripts. The HTBI primer set drove a first-round RT-PCR of the TCR CDR3. In TCRdb, the multiplex PCR reads were re-called with MiXCR into one record per CDR3 protein. The sample yields hundreds of thousands of distinct CDR3 sequences, 15% seen once. The sequencing sample was made of blood. The receptor source for this set is a woman aged 25 to 45 with Graves' hyperthyroidism.

There are a few counts of this clonotype. The V gene is TRBV7-6, the J gene TRBJ2-5; D might be TRBD1 (6 bases). V lost 3 bases, J lost 2 bases, and 10 bases lay in between. The CDR3 totals 14 residues. CDR1 and CDR2 from the germline V gene are SGHVS and FNYEAQ. CDR3 bases: TGTGCCAGCAGCTTGGGGGCACATCAAGAGACCCAGTACTTC. This encodes CASSLGAHQETQYF. The full variable domain, its missing parts supplied by reference TRBV7-6 and TRBJ2-5, is GAGVSQSPRYKVTKRGQDVALRCDPISGHVSLYWYRQALGQGPEFLTYFNYEAQQDKSGLPNDRFSAERPEGSISTLTIQRTEQRDSAMYRCASSLGAHQETQYFGPGTRLLVL.

This clonotype came up many times. V usage is TRBV18 and J usage is TRBJ2-7; D gene ambiguous. Germline V gene lookup returns CDR1 KGHSH and CDR2 LQKENI. The ends were cut back, 3 bases at V and 3 bases at J, with 18 bases in the middle. The CDR3 is 16 residues long. The CDR3 here is CASSPRPQQANYEQYF. The DNA of the CDR3 is TGTGCCAGCTCACCCCGGCCCCAGCAGGCGAACTACGAGCAGTACTTC.

The rearrangement uses TRBV20-1 and TRBJ1-1, with 8 bases matching TRBD1. J was trimmed by 4 bases and V by 5 bases; bases with no gene match: 9. Per the germline V gene, CDR1 is DFQATT and CDR2 is SNEGSKA (reference sequence). CDR3 length: 14 amino acids. This chain's CDR3 is CSASEQGVGTEAFF. CDR3 coding DNA: TGCAGTGCTTCCGAACAGGGGGTGGGCACTGAAGCTTTCTTT.

This clonotype turned up a few times. The J gene is TRBJ2-7, the V gene TRBV7-2; 8 nucleotides align to TRBD2. J gave up 2 bases and V 8 bases, and 11 bases lay outside the gene matches. From germline, CDR1 is SGHTA and CDR2 FQGNSA. This CDR3 region has 15 residues. CDR3 amino acids: CASFGGGHLTYEQYF. For the CDR3, the DNA is TGTGCCAGCTTCGGGGGGGGGCACCTTACCTACGAGCAGTACTTC. Full variable domain (remainder filled in from reference TRBV7-2 and TRBJ2-7): GAGVSQSPSNKVTEKGKDVELRCDPISGHTALYWYRQSLGQGLEFLIYFQGNSAPDKSGLPSDRFSAERTGGSVSTLTIQRTQQEDSAVYLCASFGGGHLTYEQYFGPGTRLTVT.

With regard to this clonotype: A much larger clone lies one base from this, so it may be a read error. The chain carries TRBV6-2 or TRBV6-3 and TRBJ1-5; no clear D gene. Germline CDR1 is MNHEY and CDR2 is SVGEGT. This CDR3 is built from 14 residues. In DNA, the CDR3 is TGTGCCAGCAGTGCCGGTATTAGCAATCAGCCCCGGCATTTT. Its translation: CASSAGISNQPRHF.

This clonotype was observed a few times. The rearrangement uses TRBV29-1 and TRBJ2-7, with D possibly TRBD1 on 6 matching bases. This CDR3 is built from 14 residues. In germline, CDR1 is SQVTM, CDR2 ANQGSEA. V dropped 3 bases and J dropped 4 bases, with 16 bases sitting between them. Here the CDR3 reads CSVDLGQNSYEQYF. In DNA form, the CDR3 reads TGCAGCGTTGATCTCGGACAGAATAGTTACGAGCAGTACTTC.

This clonotype has a count of ten or more. CDR3 loop: CAWSTGGSYEQYF. CDR3 bases: TGTGCCTGGAGTACAGGGGGCTCCTACGAGCAGTACTTC. The rearrangement uses TRBV30 and TRBJ2-7, with 8 bases aligning to TRBD1. The CDR3 runs 13 residues. The germline gives CDR1 GTSNPN, CDR2 SVGIG (reference sequence). V gave up 2 bases and J gave up 0 bases; unmatched junction bases: 0.

This clonotype came up many times. The chain couples TRBV28 to TRBJ2-5; the D gene is possibly TRBD1 (5 bases). Per germline, CDR1 MDHEN and CDR2 SYDVKM. Between the trimmed V and J ends, which lost 2 bases and 1 base, there was a span of 8 bases. This CDR3 is 14 amino acids long. CDR3 in DNA: TGTGCCAGCAGTTTAACGACAGTCCAAGAGACCCAGTACTTC. Protein: CASSLTTVQETQYF.

Only a few counts were recorded for this clonotype. The rearrangement uses TRBV11-2 and TRBJ2-2; 9 bases are a match to TRBD2. The germline V gene encodes CDR1 SGHAT and CDR2 FQNNGV. The ends lost 0 bases at V and 3 bases at J; junction bases unmatched: 17. The CDR3 consists of 21 residues. The CDR3 reads CASSLDLRGFSGSEDTGELFF. The CDR3 nucleotides read TGTGCCAGCAGCTTAGATCTTAGGGGATTTAGCGGGAGTGAGGACACCGGGGAGCTGTTTTTT.

Points on this clonotype: A much larger clone lies a single base off, so this may be a read error. The V gene is TRBV28, the J gene TRBJ2-7; no reliable D call. Germline-derived CDR1 and CDR2 are MDHEN and SYDVKM. The CDR3 covers 12 residues. The CDR3 is CASRLYGDEQYF. For the CDR3, the DNA is TGTGCCAGCAGGTTATATGGAGACGAGCAGTACTTC.

The chain couples TRBV15 to TRBJ2-7; maybe TRBD2 (5 bases). Trimming left V 0 bases short and J 3 bases short, with 24 bases between. In germline, CDR1 is LNHNV, CDR2 YYDKDF (reference sequence). This CDR3 has 19 residues. This chain's CDR3 is CATSRDVREVTPLYYEQYF. The CDR3 DNA reads as TGTGCCACCAGCAGAGATGTACGGGAAGTTACCCCTCTCTACTACGAGCAGTACTTC.

The sample holds a few counts of this clonotype. The rearrangement joins TRBV4-1 to TRBJ2-7, with 8 bases lining up with TRBD2. The J segment lost 5 bases and the V segment lost 2 bases, leaving 8 bases of the junction unmatched. Germline CDR1 and CDR2: MGHRA and YSYEKL. There are 15 residues in the CDR3. The CDR3 region is CASSQLAGRGHEQYF. The DNA of the CDR3 is TGCGCCAGCAGCCAACTAGCGGGCCGCGGCCACGAGCAGTACTTC.

This clonotype came up a few times. The chain has TRBV7-8 and TRBJ2-1, with D perhaps TRBD2 (6 bases). V was clipped by 5 bases and J by 6 bases, with 17 bases between them. The germline V gene has CDR1 SGHVS and CDR2 FQNEAQ. This CDR3 region has 15 residues. CDR3 sequence reads: CASSRHFMRGNEQFF. DNA for the CDR3: TGTGCCAGCAGCAGACATTTCATGCGGGGCAATGAGCAGTTCTTC.

This clonotype was recorded at least ten times. V and J are TRBV7-3 and TRBJ2-1; 12 nucleotides align to TRBD1. Germline values: CDR1 SGHTA, CDR2 FQGTGA. The CDR3 spans 15 residues. V lost 5 bases, J lost 10 bases, and 9 bases stayed unmatched. DNA for the CDR3: TGTGCCAGCAGCCCCTCCGGGACAGGGGGCGGCGAGCAGTTCTTC. This gives the protein CASSPSGTGGGEQFF.